The rows below give T cell receptor beta chains drawn from one sample of a study of breast tumors, draining lymph nodes, adjacent tissues. Via MiXCR, TCRdb re-called the multiplex PCR reads, giving one row per CDR3 protein. The profile shows around 300,000 distinct CDR3 sequences, over 25% of them singletons. The sample was axillary lymph node tissue. Receptors originate from a female donor with breast cancer. Some clones in this sample may be carry-over from other donors' samples. CDR3s include the opening cysteine and the closing phenylalanine or tryptophan. A D gene is named only where the DNA matches it firmly. Clone size is not always given. Where it is, it says once, few, many or a class for expanded clones.

v_call,d_call,j_call,clone_size,cdr3_aa,cdr3_nt
TRBV12-3/TRBV12-4,TRBD2,TRBJ2-1,many,CASSLVFTGGRREQFF,TGTGCCAGCAGTTTAGTTTTTACGGGAGGCCGGCGGGAGCAGTTCTTC
TRBV19,TRBD1,TRBJ1-1,.,CASSPRTGRVNTEAFF,TGTGCCAGTAGTCCGCGGACAGGGCGGGTGAACACTGAAGCTTTCTTT
TRBV3-1,TRBD2,TRBJ2-3,few,CASSQSGGPTDTQYF,TGTGCCAGCAGCCAATCGGGAGGGCCTACAGATACGCAGTATTTT
TRBV5-8,.,TRBJ2-3,many,CASSWGTQYF,TGTGCCAGCAGCTGGGGGACGCAGTATTTT
TRBV7-8,TRBD1,TRBJ1-6,.,CASSLRAGGAGSPLHF,TGTGCCAGCAGCCTCCGGGCAGGGGGCGCTGGGTCACCCCTCCACTTT
TRBV15,.,TRBJ1-3,many,CATSRVLGAPGNTIYF,TGTGCCACCAGCAGGGTTCTCGGGGCTCCTGGAAACACCATATATTTT
TRBV12-3/TRBV12-4,.,TRBJ1-5,few,CAPPRGGNQPQHF,TGTGCCCCCCCCAGGGGTGGCAATCAGCCCCAGCATTTT
TRBV29-1,TRBD2,TRBJ2-5,.,CSVGGGVGETQYF,TGCAGCGTGGGGGGGGGGGTAGGAGAGACCCAGTACTTC
TRBV24-1,.,TRBJ2-1,many,CATSDPNADSYNEQFF,TGTGCCACCAGTGACCCTAACGCCGACTCCTACAATGAGCAGTTCTTC
TRBV29-1,.,TRBJ1-5,.,CGVAAGDQPQHF,TGCGGCGTTGCGGCAGGGGATCAGCCCCAGCACTTT
TRBV6-5,.,TRBJ1-5,.,CASSHGPRDQPQHF,TGTGCCAGCAGTCACGGCCCTCGAGATCAGCCCCAGCATTTT
TRBV20-1,TRBD1,TRBJ1-5,many,CSARARDRVHQPQHF,TGCAGTGCTAGAGCCCGGGACAGGGTACATCAGCCCCAGCATTTT
TRBV6-2/TRBV6-3,TRBD2,TRBJ2-3,.,CASSWGLDSTDTQYF,TGTGCCAGCAGTTGGGGACTAGATAGCACAGATACGCAGTATTTT
TRBV5-1,.,TRBJ2-3,many,CASSLESSDTDTQYF,TGCGCCAGCAGCTTGGAGTCTAGCGACACAGATACGCAGTATTTT
TRBV4-3,.,TRBJ1-6,many,CASSQDRVSWGGNSPLHF,TGCGCCAGCAGCCAAGATAGGGTGTCGTGGGGGGGTAATTCACCCCTCCACTTT
TRBV5-1,TRBD1,TRBJ2-5,many,CASSQSTGGQETQYF,TGCGCCAGCAGCCAATCGACAGGGGGCCAAGAGACCCAGTACTTC
TRBV2,.,TRBJ2-7,many,CASRAGRQGNEQYF,TGTGCCAGCAGGGCGGGGCGACAGGGCAACGAGCAGTACTTC
TRBV20-1,TRBD1,TRBJ1-2,many,CSARASGGYGYTF,TGCAGTGCTAGGGCGTCAGGGGGGTATGGCTACACCTTC
TRBV15,TRBD2,TRBJ2-5,.,CATSRDLAGGGETQYF,TGTGCCACCAGCAGAGATCTAGCGGGAGGTGGGGAGACCCAGTACTTC
TRBV24-1,.,TRBJ2-5,many,CATSVGRRVQETQYF,TGTGCCACCAGTGTTGGTCGCCGGGTCCAAGAGACCCAGTACTTC
TRBV5-1,.,TRBJ2-7,many,CASSLLGTDSYEQYF,TGCGCCAGCAGCTTGCTAGGGACGGACTCCTACGAGCAGTACTTC
TRBV5-4,.,TRBJ2-7,many,CASSSTGRGEQYF,TGTGCCAGCAGCTCCACAGGAAGAGGGGAGCAGTACTTC
TRBV3-1,TRBD2,TRBJ2-1,.,CASSPLGLAGAGEQFF,TGTGCCAGCAGCCCCCTGGGACTAGCGGGAGCGGGAGAGCAGTTCTTC
TRBV5-5,.,TRBJ2-1,.,CASSLEPTSLAEQFF,TGTGCCAGCAGCTTGGAGCCGACTAGTCTGGCTGAGCAGTTCTTC
TRBV20-1,TRBD2,TRBJ2-4,.,CSARDSGAGPGGKNIQYF,TGCAGTGCTAGAGACTCCGGTGCGGGACCGGGAGGCAAAAACATTCAGTACTTC
TRBV10-3,.,TRBJ2-7,many,CAISVAGFYEQYF,TGTGCCATCAGTGTGGCCGGATTCTACGAGCAGTACTTC
TRBV18,.,TRBJ1-6,.,CASSGSSYNSPLHF,TGTGCCAGCTCAGGGAGCTCCTATAATTCACCCCTCCACTTT
TRBV11-2,.,TRBJ2-1,many,CASSLVAGANEQFF,TGTGCCAGCAGCTTAGTGGCCGGGGCAAATGAGCAGTTCTTC
TRBV9,.,TRBJ2-5,.,CASSVGGLARKETQYF,TGTGCCAGCAGCGTAGGAGGCCTAGCGAGGAAAGAGACCCAGTACTTC
TRBV6-9,.,TRBJ2-7,many,CASSSTIDYEQYF,TGTGCCAGCAGTTCAACTATCGACTACGAGCAGTACTTC
TRBV7-9,TRBD2,TRBJ2-1,.,CASSFKLAGVGSSYNEQFF,TGTGCCAGCAGCTTTAAGCTAGCGGGAGTCGGGAGCTCCTACAATGAGCAGTTCTTC
TRBV5-1,.,TRBJ2-3,many,CASSLTWVTDTQYF,TGCGCCAGCAGCTTGACATGGGTCACAGATACGCAGTATTTT
TRBV2,TRBD1,TRBJ1-4,many,CASSASGGSNEKLFF,TGTGCCAGCAGTGCTTCAGGGGGCTCCAATGAAAAACTGTTTTTT
TRBV9,TRBD1,TRBJ2-7,many,CASSIQGAGEQYF,TGTGCCAGCAGCATACAGGGGGCGGGCGAGCAGTACTTC
TRBV11-3,TRBD1,TRBJ2-5,many,CASSPRSGQGQETQYF,TGTGCCAGCAGCCCCCGATCAGGACAGGGACAAGAGACCCAGTACTTC
TRBV20-1,.,TRBJ1-1,.,CSATYRAPRTEAFF,TGCAGTGCTACCTACCGGGCCCCGAGGACTGAAGCTTTCTTT
TRBV7-2,.,TRBJ2-2,many,CASSFDPGELFF,TGTGCCAGCAGCTTCGACCCCGGGGAGCTGTTTTTT
TRBV11-3,TRBD2,TRBJ2-1,many,CASSPGRGSNEQFF,TGTGCCAGCAGCCCAGGGAGGGGTTCGAATGAGCAGTTCTTC
TRBV19,.,TRBJ1-5,many,CASTLRGYQPQHF,TGTGCCAGTACCCTACGGGGGTATCAGCCCCAGCATTTT
TRBV10-3,.,TRBJ2-3,many,CAISGFGGEDTQYF,TGTGCCATCAGTGGGTTTGGGGGCGAGGATACGCAGTATTTT
TRBV9,TRBD2,TRBJ2-5,many,CASSAVGTSEQETQYF,TGTGCCAGCAGCGCAGTAGGGACTAGCGAACAAGAGACCCAGTACTTC
TRBV4-1,.,TRBJ2-3,many,CASSQNVNTDTQYF,TGCGCCAGCAGCCAAAATGTTAACACAGATACGCAGTATTTT
TRBV7-6,.,TRBJ2-7,many,CASSPGESYEQYF,TGTGCCAGCAGCCCCGGCGAGTCCTACGAGCAGTACTTC
TRBV12-3/TRBV12-4,.,TRBJ2-7,many,CASSLPGLSSYEQYF,TGTGCCAGCAGTTTACCAGGGTTGAGCTCCTACGAGCAGTACTTC
TRBV7-9,TRBD2,TRBJ2-1,many,CASSHGLAHPNEQFF,TGTGCCAGCAGCCACGGACTAGCCCACCCCAATGAGCAGTTCTTC
TRBV10-3,.,TRBJ2-1,few,CAISELIASEQFF,TGTGCCATCAGTGAGTTGATAGCTAGTGAGCAGTTCTTC
TRBV29-1,.,TRBJ1-1,many,CSATGARGTEAFF,TGCAGCGCTACGGGGGCGCGAGGCACTGAAGCTTTCTTT
TRBV10-3,TRBD1,TRBJ2-7,.,CASSHDRAYEQCF,TGTGCCAGCAGCCACGACAGGGCCTACGAGCAGTGCTTC
TRBV25-1,.,TRBJ2-7,many,CASSAIGGQRSYEQYF,TGTGCCAGCAGTGCCATAGGGGGTCAGCGCTCCTACGAGCAGTACTTC